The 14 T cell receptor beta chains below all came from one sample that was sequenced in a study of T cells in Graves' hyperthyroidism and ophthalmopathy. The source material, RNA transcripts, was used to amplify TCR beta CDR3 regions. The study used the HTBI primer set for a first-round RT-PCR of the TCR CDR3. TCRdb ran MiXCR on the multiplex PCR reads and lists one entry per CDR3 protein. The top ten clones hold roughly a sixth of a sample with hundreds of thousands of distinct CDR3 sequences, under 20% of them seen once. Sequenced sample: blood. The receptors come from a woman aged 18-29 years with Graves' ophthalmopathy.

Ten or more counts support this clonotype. The chain's CDR3 is CSVRRSTGWYTEAFF. The CDR3 DNA reads as TGCAGCGTTCGTCGATCGACAGGGTGGTACACTGAAGCTTTCTTT. V gene TRBV29-1 combines with J gene TRBJ1-1; 7 bases are shared with TRBD1. Germline-derived CDR1 and CDR2 are SQVTM and ANQGSEA. J lost 3 bases, V lost 5 bases, and 12 bases had no gene match. The CDR3 covers 15 residues.

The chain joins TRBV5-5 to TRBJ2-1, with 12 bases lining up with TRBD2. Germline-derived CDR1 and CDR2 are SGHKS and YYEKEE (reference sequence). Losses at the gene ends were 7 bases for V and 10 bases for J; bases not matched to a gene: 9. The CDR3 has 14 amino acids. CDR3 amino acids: CASFESTSGGEQFF. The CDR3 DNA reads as TGTGCCAGCTTCGAATCGACTAGCGGGGGAGAGCAGTTCTTC. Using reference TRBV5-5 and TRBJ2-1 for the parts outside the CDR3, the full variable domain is DAGVTQSPTHLIKTRGQQVTLRCSPISGHKSVSWYQQVLGQGPQFIFQYYEKEERGRGNFPDRFSARQFPNYSSELNVNALLLGDSALYLCASFESTSGGEQFFGPGTRLTVL.

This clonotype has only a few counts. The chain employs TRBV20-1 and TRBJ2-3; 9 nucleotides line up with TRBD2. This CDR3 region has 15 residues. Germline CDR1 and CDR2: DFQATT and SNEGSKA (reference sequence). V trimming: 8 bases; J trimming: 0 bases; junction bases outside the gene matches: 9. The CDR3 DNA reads TGCAGTTCGATCAGTCTAGCGGGGAGCACAGATACGCAGTATTTT. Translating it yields CSSISLAGSTDTQYF.

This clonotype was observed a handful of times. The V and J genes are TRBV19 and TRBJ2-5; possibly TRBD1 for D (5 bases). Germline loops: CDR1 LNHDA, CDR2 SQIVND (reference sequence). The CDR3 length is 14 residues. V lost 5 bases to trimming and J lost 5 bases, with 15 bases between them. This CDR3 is CASSYQGNWETQYF. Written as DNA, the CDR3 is TGTGCCAGTAGTTATCAGGGTAATTGGGAGACCCAGTACTTC.

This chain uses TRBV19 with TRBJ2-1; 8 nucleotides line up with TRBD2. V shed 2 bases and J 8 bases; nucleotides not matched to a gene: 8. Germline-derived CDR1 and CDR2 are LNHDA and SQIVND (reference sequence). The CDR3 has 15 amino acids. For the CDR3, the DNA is TGTGCCAGTAGTATATTTGCGGGAGGAGGGTATGAGCAGTTCTTC. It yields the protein CASSIFAGGGYEQFF.

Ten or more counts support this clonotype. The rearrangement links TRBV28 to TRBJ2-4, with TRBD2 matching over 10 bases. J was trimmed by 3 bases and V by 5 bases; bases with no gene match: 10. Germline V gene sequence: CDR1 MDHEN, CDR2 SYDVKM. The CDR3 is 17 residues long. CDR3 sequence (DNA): TGTGCCAGCAGTCTGGGACTAGCGTACAACTTCAAAAACATTCAGTACTTC. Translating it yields CASSLGLAYNFKNIQYF.

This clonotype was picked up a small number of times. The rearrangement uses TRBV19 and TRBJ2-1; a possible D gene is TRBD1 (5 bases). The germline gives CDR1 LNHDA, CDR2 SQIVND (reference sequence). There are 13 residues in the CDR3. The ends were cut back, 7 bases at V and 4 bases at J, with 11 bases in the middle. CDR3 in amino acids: CASITPGYNEQFF. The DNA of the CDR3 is TGTGCCAGTATAACCCCAGGGTACAATGAGCAGTTCTTC.

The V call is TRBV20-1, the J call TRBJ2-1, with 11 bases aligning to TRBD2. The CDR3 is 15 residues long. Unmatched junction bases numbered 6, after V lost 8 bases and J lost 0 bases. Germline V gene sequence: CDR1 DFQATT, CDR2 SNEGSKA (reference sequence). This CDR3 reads CSSTSGTHSYNEQFF. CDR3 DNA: TGCAGTTCGACTAGCGGGACTCACTCCTACAATGAGCAGTTCTTC.

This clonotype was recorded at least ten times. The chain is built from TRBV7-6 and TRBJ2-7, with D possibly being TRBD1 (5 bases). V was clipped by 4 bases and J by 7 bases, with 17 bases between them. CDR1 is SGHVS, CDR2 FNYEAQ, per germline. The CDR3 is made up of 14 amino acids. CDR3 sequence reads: CASSYRSGTSEQYF. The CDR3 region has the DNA TGTGCCAGCAGCTACAGGTCCGGTACGAGTGAGCAGTACTTC. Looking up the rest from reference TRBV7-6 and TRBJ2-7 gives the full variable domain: GAGVSQSPRYKVTKRGQDVALRCDPISGHVSLYWYRQALGQGPEFLTYFNYEAQQDKSGLPNDRFSAERPEGSISTLTIQRTEQRDSAMYRCASSYRSGTSEQYFGPGTRLTVT.

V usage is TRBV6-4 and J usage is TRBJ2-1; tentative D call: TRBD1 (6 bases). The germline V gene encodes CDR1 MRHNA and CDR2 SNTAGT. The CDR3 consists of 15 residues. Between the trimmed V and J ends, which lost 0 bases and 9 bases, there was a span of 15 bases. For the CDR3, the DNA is TGTGCCAGCAGTGACTCGGGGACAATACTAGGTGAGCAGTTCTTC. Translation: CASSDSGTILGEQFF.

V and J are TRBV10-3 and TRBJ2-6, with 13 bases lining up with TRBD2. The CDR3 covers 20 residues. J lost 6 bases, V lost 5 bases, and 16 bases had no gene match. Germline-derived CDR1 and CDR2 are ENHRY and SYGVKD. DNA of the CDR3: TGTGCCATCAGTAAACAAGCCGGGACTAGCGGGACCCAGGAGGCCAACGTCCTGACTTTC. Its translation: CAISKQAGTSGTQEANVLTF.

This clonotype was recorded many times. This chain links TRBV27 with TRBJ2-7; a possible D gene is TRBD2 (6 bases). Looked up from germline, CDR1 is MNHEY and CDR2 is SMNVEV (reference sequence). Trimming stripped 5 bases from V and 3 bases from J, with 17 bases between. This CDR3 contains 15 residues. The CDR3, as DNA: TGTGCCAGCAGTCCGCGTGGGGCGGGGATCTACGAGCAGTACTTC. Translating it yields CASSPRGAGIYEQYF.

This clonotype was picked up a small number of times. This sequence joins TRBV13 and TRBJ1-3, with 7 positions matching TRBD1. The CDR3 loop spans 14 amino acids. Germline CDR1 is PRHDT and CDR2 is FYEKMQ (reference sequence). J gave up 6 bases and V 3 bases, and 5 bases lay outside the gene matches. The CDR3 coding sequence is TGTGCCAGCAGCTTCCGGGACAGTTTAAACACCATATATTTT. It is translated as CASSFRDSLNTIYF. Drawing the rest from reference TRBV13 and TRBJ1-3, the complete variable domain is AAGVIQSPRHLIKEKRETATLKCYPIPRHDTVYWYQQGPGQDPQFLISFYEKMQSDKGSIPDRFSAQQFSDYHSELNMSSLELGDSALYFCASSFRDSLNTIYFGEGSWLTVV.

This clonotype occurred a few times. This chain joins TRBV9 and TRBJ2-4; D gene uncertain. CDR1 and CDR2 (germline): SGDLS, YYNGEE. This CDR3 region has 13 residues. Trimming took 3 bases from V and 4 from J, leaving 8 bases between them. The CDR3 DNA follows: TGTGCCAGCAGCGGTTTGGGGAAAAACATTCAGTACTTC. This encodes CASSGLGKNIQYF.